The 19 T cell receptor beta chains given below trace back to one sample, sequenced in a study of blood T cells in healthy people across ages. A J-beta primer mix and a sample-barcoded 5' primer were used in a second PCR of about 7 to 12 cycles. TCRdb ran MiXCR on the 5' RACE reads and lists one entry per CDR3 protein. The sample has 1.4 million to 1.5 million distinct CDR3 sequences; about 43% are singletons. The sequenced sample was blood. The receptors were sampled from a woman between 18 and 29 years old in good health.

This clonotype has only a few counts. CDR3 protein: CASRGPWGYTF. CDR3 in DNA: TGTGCCAGCAGGGGCCCCTGGGGCTACACCTTC. The J gene is TRBJ1-2, the V gene TRBV14; D call uncertain. Trimming removed 6 bases from V and 8 bases from J, with 10 bases in between. CDR3 length equals 11 residues. Germline V gene lookup returns CDR1 SGHDN and CDR2 FVKESK. Based on the CDR3 plus reference TRBV14 and TRBJ1-2, the full variable domain is EAGVTQFPSHSVIEKGQTVTLRCDPISGHDNLYWYRRVMGKEIKFLLHFVKESKQDESGMPNNRFLAERTGGTYSTLKVQPAELEDSGVYFCASRGPWGYTFGSGTRLTVV.

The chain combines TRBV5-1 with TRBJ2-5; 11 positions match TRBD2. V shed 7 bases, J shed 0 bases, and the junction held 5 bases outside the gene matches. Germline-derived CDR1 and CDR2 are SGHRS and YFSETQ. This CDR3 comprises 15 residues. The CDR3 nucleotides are TGCGCCAGCGGTAGACTAGCGGGGTACCAAGAGACCCAGTACTTC. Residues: CASGRLAGYQETQYF.

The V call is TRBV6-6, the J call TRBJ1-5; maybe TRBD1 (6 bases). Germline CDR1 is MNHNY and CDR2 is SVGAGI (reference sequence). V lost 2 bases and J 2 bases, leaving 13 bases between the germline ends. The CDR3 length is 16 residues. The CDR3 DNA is TGTGCCAGCAGTTACCCGGGACACGCAGGCAATCAGCCCCAGCATTTT. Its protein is CASSYPGHAGNQPQHF.

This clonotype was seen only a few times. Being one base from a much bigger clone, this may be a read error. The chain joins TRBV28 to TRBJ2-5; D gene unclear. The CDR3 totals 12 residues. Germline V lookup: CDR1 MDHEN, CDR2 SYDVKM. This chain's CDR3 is CASRLLRETQYF. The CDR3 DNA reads TGTGCCAGCAGGTTATTACGAGAGACCCAGTACTTC.

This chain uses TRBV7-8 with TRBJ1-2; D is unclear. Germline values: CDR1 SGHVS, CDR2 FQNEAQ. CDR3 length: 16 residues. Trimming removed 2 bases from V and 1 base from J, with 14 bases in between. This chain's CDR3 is CASSLNSGRDNYGYTF. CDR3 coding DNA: TGTGCCAGCAGCTTAAATTCTGGGAGGGATAACTATGGCTACACCTTC.

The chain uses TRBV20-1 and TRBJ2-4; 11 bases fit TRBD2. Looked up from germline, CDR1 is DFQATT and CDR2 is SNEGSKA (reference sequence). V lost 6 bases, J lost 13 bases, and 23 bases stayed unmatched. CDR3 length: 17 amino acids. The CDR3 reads CSASENMGLAVGSEQYF. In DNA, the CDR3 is TGCAGTGCCTCTGAAAACATGGGACTAGCGGTCGGAAGTGAGCAGTACTTC.

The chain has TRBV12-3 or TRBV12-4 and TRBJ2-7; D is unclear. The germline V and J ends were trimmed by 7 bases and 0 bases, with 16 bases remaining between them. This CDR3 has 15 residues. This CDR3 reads CASTRLGLHSYEQYF. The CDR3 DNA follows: TGTGCCAGCACCCGACTTGGGCTTCACTCCTACGAGCAGTACTTC.

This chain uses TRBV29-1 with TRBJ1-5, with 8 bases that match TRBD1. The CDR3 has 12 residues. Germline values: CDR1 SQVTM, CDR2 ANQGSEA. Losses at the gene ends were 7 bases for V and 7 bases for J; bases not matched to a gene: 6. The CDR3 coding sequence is TGCAGCGCGATAGCAGGGGGCCAGCCCCAGCATTTT. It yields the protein CSAIAGGQPQHF.

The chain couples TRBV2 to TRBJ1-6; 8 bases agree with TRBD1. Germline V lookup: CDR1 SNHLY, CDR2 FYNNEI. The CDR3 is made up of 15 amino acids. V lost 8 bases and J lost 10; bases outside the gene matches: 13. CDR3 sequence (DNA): TGTGCCAGCGGACAAAGGACAGGGTTGGGGTCACCCCTCCACTTT. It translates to CASGQRTGLGSPLHF.

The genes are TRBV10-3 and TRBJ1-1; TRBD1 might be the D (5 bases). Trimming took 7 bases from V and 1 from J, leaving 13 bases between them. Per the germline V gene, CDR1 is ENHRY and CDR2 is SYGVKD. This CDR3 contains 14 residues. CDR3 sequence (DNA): TGTGCCATCATAGGGGACGGAGGGAACACTGAAGCTTTCTTT. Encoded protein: CAIIGDGGNTEAFF.

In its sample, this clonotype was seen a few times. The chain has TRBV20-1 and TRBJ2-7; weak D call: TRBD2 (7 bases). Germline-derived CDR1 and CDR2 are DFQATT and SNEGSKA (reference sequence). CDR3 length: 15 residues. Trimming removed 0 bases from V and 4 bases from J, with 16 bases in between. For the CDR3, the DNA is TGCAGTGCTAGAGATCTAGGGAGGGGGACGTACGAGCAGTACTTC. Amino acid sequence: CSARDLGRGTYEQYF.

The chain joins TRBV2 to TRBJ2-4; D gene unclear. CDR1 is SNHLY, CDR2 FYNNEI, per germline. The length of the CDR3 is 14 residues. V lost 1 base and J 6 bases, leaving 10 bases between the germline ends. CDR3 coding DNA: TGTGCCAGCAGTGAAGTCTTGGGTGTAAACATTCAGTACTTC. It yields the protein CASSEVLGVNIQYF. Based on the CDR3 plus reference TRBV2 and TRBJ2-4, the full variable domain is EPEVTQTPSHQVTQMGQEVILRCVPISNHLYFYWYRQILGQKVEFLVSFYNNEISEKSEIFDDQFSVERPDGSNFTLKIRSTKLEDSAMYFCASSEVLGVNIQYFGAGTRLSVL.

In DNA, the CDR3 is TGTGCCAGCCCAGTTACCATGAACACTGAAGCTTTCTTT. This encodes CASPVTMNTEAFF. The rearrangement uses TRBV2 and TRBJ1-1; no clear D. Germline V gene data show CDR1 as SNHLY and CDR2 as FYNNEI. V was pared by 8 bases and J by 0 bases, with 10 bases between. The CDR3 is 13 residues long.

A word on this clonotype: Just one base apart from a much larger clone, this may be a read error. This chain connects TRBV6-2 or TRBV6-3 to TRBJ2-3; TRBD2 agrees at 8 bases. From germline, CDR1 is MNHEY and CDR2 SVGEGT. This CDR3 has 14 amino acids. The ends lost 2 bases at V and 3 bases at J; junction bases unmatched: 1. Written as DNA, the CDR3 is TGTGCCAGCAGTTACGCGGGGGGAACAGATACGCAGTATTTT. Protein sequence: CASSYAGGTDTQYF.

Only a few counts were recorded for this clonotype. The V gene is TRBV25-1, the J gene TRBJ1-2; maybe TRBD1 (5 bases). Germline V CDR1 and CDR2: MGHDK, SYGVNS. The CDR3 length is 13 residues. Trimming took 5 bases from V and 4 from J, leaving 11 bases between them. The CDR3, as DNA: TGTGCCAGCAGTTCCCAGGGCCTCTATGGCTACACCTTC. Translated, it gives CASSSQGLYGYTF.

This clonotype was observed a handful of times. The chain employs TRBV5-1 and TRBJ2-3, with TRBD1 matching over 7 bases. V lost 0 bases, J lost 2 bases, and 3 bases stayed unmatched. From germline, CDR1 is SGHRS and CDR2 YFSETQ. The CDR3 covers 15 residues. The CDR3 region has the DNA TGCGCCAGCAGCTTGGGACAGGGACCCACAGATACGCAGTATTTT. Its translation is CASSLGQGPTDTQYF.

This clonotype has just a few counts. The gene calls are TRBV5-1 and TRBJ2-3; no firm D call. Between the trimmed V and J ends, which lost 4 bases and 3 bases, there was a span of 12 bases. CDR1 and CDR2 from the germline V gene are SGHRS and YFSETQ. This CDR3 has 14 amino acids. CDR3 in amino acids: CASSKAQETDTQYF. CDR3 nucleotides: TGCGCCAGCAGCAAAGCCCAGGAGACAGATACGCAGTATTTT.

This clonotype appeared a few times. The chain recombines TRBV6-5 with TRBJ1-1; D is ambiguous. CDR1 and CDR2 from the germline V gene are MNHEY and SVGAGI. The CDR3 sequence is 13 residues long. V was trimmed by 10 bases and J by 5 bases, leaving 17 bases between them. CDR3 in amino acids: CATKTRVATEAFF. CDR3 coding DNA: TGTGCCACCAAGACCCGGGTAGCAACTGAAGCTTTCTTT.

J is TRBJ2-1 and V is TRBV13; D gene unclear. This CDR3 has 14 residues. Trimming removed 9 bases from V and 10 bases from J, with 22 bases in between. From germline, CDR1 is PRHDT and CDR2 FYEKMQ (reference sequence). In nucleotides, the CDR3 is TGTGCCAGTAAACCGGACCATCTTAGCTACGAGCAGTTCTTC. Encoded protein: CASKPDHLSYEQFF. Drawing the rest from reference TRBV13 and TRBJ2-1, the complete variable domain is AAGVIQSPRHLIKEKRETATLKCYPIPRHDTVYWYQQGPGQDPQFLISFYEKMQSDKGSIPDRFSAQQFSDYHSELNMSSLELGDSALYFCASKPDHLSYEQFFGPGTRLTVL.